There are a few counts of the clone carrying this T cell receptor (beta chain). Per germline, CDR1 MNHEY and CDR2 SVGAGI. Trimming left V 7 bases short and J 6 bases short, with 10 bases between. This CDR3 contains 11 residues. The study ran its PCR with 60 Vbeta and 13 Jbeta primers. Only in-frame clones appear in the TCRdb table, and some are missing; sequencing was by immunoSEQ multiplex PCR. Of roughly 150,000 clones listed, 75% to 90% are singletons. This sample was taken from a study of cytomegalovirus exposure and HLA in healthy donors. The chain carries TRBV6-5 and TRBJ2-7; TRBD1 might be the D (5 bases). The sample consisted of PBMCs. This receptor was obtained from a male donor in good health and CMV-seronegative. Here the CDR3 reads CASKGSAEQYF. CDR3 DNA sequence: TGTGCCAGCAAGGGGTCTGCCGAGCAGTACTTC.